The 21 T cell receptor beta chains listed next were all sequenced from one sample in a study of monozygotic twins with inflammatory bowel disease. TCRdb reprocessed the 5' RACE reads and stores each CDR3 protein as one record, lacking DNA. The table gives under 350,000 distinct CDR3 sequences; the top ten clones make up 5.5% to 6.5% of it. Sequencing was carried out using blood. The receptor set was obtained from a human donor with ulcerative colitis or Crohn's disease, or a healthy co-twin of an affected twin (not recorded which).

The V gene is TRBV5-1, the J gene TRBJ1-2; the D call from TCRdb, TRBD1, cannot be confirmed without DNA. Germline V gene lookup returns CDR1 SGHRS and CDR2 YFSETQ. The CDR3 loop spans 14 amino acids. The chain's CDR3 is CASNPGQDLYGYTF.

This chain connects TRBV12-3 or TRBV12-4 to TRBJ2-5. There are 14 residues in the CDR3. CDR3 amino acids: CASMVTMGQETQYF.

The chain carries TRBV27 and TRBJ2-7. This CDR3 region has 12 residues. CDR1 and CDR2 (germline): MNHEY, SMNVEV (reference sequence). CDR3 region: CASSSLDDEQYF.

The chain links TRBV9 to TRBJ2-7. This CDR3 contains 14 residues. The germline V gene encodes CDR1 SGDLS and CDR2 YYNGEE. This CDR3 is CASSLRQNHYEQYF. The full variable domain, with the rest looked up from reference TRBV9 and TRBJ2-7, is DSGVTQTPKHLITATGQRVTLRCSPRSGDLSVYWYQQSLDQGLQFLIQYYNGEERAKGNILERFSAQQFPDLHSELNLSSLELGDSALYFCASSLRQNHYEQYFGPGTRLTVT.

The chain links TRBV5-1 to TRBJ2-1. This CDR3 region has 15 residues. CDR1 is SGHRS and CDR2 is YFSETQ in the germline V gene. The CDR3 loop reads CASSLASGRQTEQFF.

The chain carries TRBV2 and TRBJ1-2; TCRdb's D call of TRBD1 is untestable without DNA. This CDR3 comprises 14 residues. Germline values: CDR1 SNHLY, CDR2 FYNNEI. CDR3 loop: CASRALDREGGYTF.

CDR3 protein: CASSRTREEQYF. This sequence joins TRBV5-1 and TRBJ2-7; TCRdb's D call, TRBD1, is unchecked because there is no DNA. The CDR3 is 12 residues long. CDR1 and CDR2 (germline): SGHRS, YFSETQ.

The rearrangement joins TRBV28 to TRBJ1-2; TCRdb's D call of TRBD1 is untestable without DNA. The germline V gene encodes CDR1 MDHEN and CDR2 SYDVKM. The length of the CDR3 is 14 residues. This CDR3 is CASSFRPDRDGYTF.

CDR3: CASSSRTSGYTQYF. The chain links TRBV12-3 or TRBV12-4 to TRBJ2-3; TCRdb gives TRBD2 as the D gene, but with no DNA this cannot be confirmed. CDR3 size: 14 residues.

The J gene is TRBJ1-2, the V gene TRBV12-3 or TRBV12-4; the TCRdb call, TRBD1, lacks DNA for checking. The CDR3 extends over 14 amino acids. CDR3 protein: CASTPWAGGTGYTF.

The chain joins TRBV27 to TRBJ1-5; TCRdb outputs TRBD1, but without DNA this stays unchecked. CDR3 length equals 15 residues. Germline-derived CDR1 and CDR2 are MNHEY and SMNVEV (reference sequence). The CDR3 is CASSPFLGRNQPQHF.

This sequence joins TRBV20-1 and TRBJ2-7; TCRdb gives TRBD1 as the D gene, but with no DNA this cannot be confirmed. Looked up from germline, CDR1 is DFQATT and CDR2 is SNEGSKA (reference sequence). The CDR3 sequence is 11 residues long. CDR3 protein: CSAGRGGEQYF.

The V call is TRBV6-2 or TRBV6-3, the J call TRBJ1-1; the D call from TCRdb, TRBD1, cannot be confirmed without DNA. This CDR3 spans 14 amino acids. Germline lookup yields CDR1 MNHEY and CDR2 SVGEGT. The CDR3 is CASSYGEGATEAFF.

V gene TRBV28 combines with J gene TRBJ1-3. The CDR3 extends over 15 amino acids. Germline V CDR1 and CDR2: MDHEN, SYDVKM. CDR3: CASSFEALSGNTIYF.

CDR3 sequence: CASSILNGPTEAFF. The V gene is TRBV3-1, the J gene TRBJ1-1. Germline V CDR1 and CDR2: LGHDT, YNNKEL (reference sequence). The CDR3 totals 14 residues.

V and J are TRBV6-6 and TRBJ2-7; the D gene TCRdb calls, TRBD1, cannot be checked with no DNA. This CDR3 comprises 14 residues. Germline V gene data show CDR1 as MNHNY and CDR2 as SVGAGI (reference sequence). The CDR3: CASSRRDRGEEQYF.

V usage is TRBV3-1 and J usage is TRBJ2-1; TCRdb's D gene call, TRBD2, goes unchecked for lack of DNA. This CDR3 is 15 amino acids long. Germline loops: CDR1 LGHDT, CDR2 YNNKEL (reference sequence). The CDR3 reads CASSQRRGGYNEQFF.

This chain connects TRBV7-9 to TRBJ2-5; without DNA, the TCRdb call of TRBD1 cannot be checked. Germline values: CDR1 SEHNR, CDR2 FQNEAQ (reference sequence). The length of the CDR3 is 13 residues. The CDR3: CASSGHREETQYF.

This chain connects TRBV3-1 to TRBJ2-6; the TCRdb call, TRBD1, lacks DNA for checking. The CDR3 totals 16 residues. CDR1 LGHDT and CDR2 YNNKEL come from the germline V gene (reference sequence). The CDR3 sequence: CASSQVPGVGANVLTF.

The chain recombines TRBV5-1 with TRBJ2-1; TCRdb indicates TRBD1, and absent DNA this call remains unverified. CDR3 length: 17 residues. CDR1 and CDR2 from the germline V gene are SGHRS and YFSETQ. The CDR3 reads CASSWRTQGQGVDEQFF.

The CDR3 here is CASSVGSKNSPLHF. The J gene is TRBJ1-6, the V gene TRBV12-3 or TRBV12-4. This CDR3 is built from 14 residues.